This TCR beta chain derives from a study of blood T cell repertoires in COVID-19. Across the whole study: Whether acute or convalescent, the COVID-19 samples came from the United States, Italy and Spain. T cells, B-cell-depleted T cells, or PBMCs provided the cDNA or gDNA that served as material.

Per the study methods: Using reference gene primer amplification, nucleated cell counts were estimated. Generated by immunoSEQ multiplex PCR, the TCRdb table keeps only in-frame clones and is missing some. For V, J and clone size, that table is used; D and trimming come from the DNA. Found here are about 250,000 clones, approximately 80% of them singletons; the top ten hold 27%. This CDR3 has 15 residues. Germline V gene sequence: CDR1 SGHNT, CDR2 YYREEE (reference sequence). The germline V and J ends were trimmed by 1 base and 2 bases, with 9 bases remaining between them. Sequencing input: peripheral blood. This receptor was taken from a man aged 40-49 years with acute or convalescent COVID-19. The chain combines TRBV5-4 with TRBJ2-2; D is ambiguous. CDR3 sequence reads: CASSLNAGNTGELFF. For the CDR3, the DNA is TGTGCCAGCAGCTTGAATGCAGGAAACACCGGGGAGCTGTTTTTT.